The 19 T cell receptor beta chains below come from one sample, sequenced in a study of technical replicates of blood from a handful of donors. The repertoire was sequenced with immunoSEQ multiplex PCR; TCRdb's copy has only in-frame clones and lacks some. The data hold some 74,000 clones, with around 95% observed a single time. Sequenced input: T cells isolated from PBMCs. These receptors originate from a human donor in good health.

The chain carries TRBV5-1 and TRBJ2-1, with 16 bases aligning to TRBD2. Germline V gene sequence: CDR1 SGHRS, CDR2 YFSETQ. The J segment lost 16 bases and the V segment lost 6 bases, leaving 10 bases of the junction unmatched. The CDR3 consists of 14 residues. Written as DNA, the CDR3 is TGCGCCAGCACGCCGGGACTAGCGGGAGGGCACCAATTCTTC. Translating gives CASTPGLAGGHQFF. The variable domain in full, with the rest retrieved from reference TRBV5-1 and TRBJ2-1, is KAGVTQTPRYLIKTRGQQVTLSCSPISGHRSVSWYQQTPGQGLQFLFEYFSETQRNKGNFPGRFSGRQFSNSRSEMNVSTLELGDSALYLCASTPGLAGGHQFFGPGTRLTVL.

V usage is TRBV4-1 and J usage is TRBJ1-2; maybe TRBD1 (6 bases). CDR1 MGHRA and CDR2 YSYEKL come from the germline V gene. Trimming took off 4 bases at V and 8 bases at J, with 14 bases between the two ends. The CDR3 loop spans 13 amino acids. Written as DNA, the CDR3 is TGCGCCAGCAGCCCTAACAGGGAGGGAGGCTACACCTTC. It translates to CASSPNREGGYTF.

This clone was picked up a small number of times. V and J are TRBV2 and TRBJ2-3; 7 bases align to TRBD2. The CDR3 runs to 12 residues. J lost 6 bases, V lost 5 bases, and 2 bases had no gene match. Germline V CDR1 and CDR2: SNHLY, FYNNEI. CDR3 sequence (DNA): TGTGCCAGCAGTTCACTAGCGGATACGCAGTATTTT. This translates into CASSSLADTQYF.

This chain uses TRBV27 with TRBJ1-5; 12 bases map to TRBD1. The CDR3 has 14 amino acids. With V trimmed by 2 bases and J by 7 bases, 0 bases remained unmatched. Germline-derived CDR1 and CDR2 are MNHEY and SMNVEV (reference sequence). CDR3 nucleotides: TGTGCCAGCAGTTTAGGGACAGGGGGCCAGCCCCAGCATTTT. Amino acids: CASSLGTGGQPQHF.

The chain is built from TRBV5-1 and TRBJ1-4; 7 nucleotides agree with TRBD1. The germline gives CDR1 SGHRS, CDR2 YFSETQ. Losses at the gene ends were 2 bases for V and 4 bases for J; bases not matched to a gene: 2. This CDR3 comprises 14 residues. This CDR3 is CASSLGQVNEKLFF. For the CDR3, the DNA is TGCGCCAGCAGCTTAGGACAGGTTAATGAAAAACTGTTTTTT.

The CDR3 spells CASSLFSAREAFF. CDR3 bases: TGCGCCAGCAGCTTGTTTAGCGCGCGTGAAGCTTTCTTT. V gene TRBV5-1 combines with J gene TRBJ1-1; no definite D call. Trimming took off 1 base at V and 7 bases at J, with 11 bases between the two ends. Germline V gene data show CDR1 as SGHRS and CDR2 as YFSETQ. The CDR3 is 13 residues long.

The chain is built from TRBV2 and TRBJ1-4; D is undetermined. Deletions cut 3 bases from V and 10 bases from J, with 6 bases between. Germline V gives CDR1 SNHLY, CDR2 FYNNEI. The CDR3 length is 11 residues. The CDR3 DNA sequence: TGTGCCAGCAGTGACAGGCTAAAACTGTTTTTT. It is translated as CASSDRLKLFF.

V and J are TRBV15 and TRBJ2-3; 14 nucleotides align to TRBD2. Germline-derived CDR1 and CDR2 are LNHNV and YYDKDF (reference sequence). V lost 3 bases, J lost 2 bases, and 13 bases stayed unmatched. The CDR3 is 20 amino acids. CDR3: CATSRTPGLAGVLNTDTQYF. Written as DNA, the CDR3 is TGTGCCACCAGCAGGACCCCGGGACTAGCGGGGGTCCTGAACACAGATACGCAGTATTTT.

The V and J genes are TRBV11-2 and TRBJ2-7, with D hard to call. Germline V gene lookup returns CDR1 SGHAT and CDR2 FQNNGV. V was trimmed by 5 bases and J by 2 bases, leaving 10 bases between them. The CDR3 loop spans 13 amino acids. CDR3 amino acids: CASSVETAYEQYF. The CDR3 bases are TGTGCCAGCAGCGTGGAGACGGCCTACGAGCAGTACTTC.

The chain employs TRBV5-4 and TRBJ2-7; D is undetermined. The CDR3 loop spans 13 amino acids. V gave up 4 bases and J gave up 1 base, with 9 bases separating them. The germline V gene encodes CDR1 SGHNT and CDR2 YYREEE (reference sequence). Here the CDR3 DNA reads TGTGCCAGCAGCCACCCCCGGTCCTACGAGCAGTACTTC. This codes for CASSHPRSYEQYF.

The count of this clone is one. This sequence joins TRBV7-9 and TRBJ2-3; tentatively, D is TRBD1 (6 bases). Germline CDR1 reads SEHNR; CDR2 reads FQNEAQ (reference sequence). Between the trimmed V and J ends, which lost 1 base and 3 bases, there was a span of 8 bases. The CDR3 runs to 14 residues. CDR3 region: CASSLGQGTDTQYF. The CDR3 bases are TGTGCCAGCAGCTTAGGGCAGGGGACAGATACGCAGTATTTT. The full variable domain, its missing parts supplied by reference TRBV7-9 and TRBJ2-3, is DTGVSQNPRHKITKRGQNVTFRCDPISEHNRLYWYRQTLGQGPEFLTYFQNEAQLEKSRLLSDRFSAERPKGSFSTLEIQRTEQGDSAMYLCASSLGQGTDTQYFGPGTRLTVL.

This clone was recorded only once. The CDR3 spells CASRKLAGTSSYEQYF. The CDR3 region has the DNA TGTGCCAGCAGGAAGCTAGCGGGGACAAGCTCCTACGAGCAGTACTTC. The chain carries TRBV13 and TRBJ2-7, with 9 bases fitting TRBD2. V shed 6 bases, J shed 0 bases, and the junction held 9 bases outside the gene matches. The length of the CDR3 is 16 residues. Germline V gene data show CDR1 as PRHDT and CDR2 as FYEKMQ (reference sequence). The full variable domain, in which reference TRBV13 and TRBJ2-7 provide the parts outside the CDR3, is AAGVIQSPRHLIKEKRETATLKCYPIPRHDTVYWYQQGPGQDPQFLISFYEKMQSDKGSIPDRFSAQQFSDYHSELNMSSLELGDSALYFCASRKLAGTSSYEQYFGPGTRLTVT.

This sequence joins TRBV19 and TRBJ2-1; D might be TRBD1 (5 bases). Germline values: CDR1 LNHDA, CDR2 SQIVND (reference sequence). This CDR3 has 16 residues. Trimming cost V 10 bases and J 0 bases, with 19 bases left between them. The CDR3 here is CATNDKGLVSYNEQFF. CDR3 nucleotide sequence: TGTGCCACAAATGACAAGGGGTTAGTCTCCTACAATGAGCAGTTCTTC.

The chain employs TRBV18 and TRBJ2-3; 9 bases align to TRBD2. Losses at the gene ends were 0 bases for V and 3 bases for J; bases not matched to a gene: 1. CDR3 length: 15 amino acids. CDR1 and CDR2 from the germline V gene are KGHSH and LQKENI. The CDR3 reads CASSPPSGRTDTQYF. CDR3 nucleotides: TGTGCCAGCTCACCACCTAGCGGGAGAACAGATACGCAGTATTTT.

V usage is TRBV27 and J usage is TRBJ1-2, with 7 bases fitting TRBD1. The V gene's germline CDR1 is MNHEY and CDR2 SMNVEV (reference sequence). The CDR3 is 15 residues long. Trimming cost V 2 bases and J 3 bases; bases outside gene matches: 6. This CDR3 is CASSLGWDSYYGYTF. The CDR3 DNA is TGTGCCAGCAGTTTAGGATGGGACAGCTACTATGGCTACACCTTC.

V is TRBV6-5 and J is TRBJ2-7; D is possibly TRBD1 (5 bases). Looked up from germline, CDR1 is MNHEY and CDR2 is SVGAGI. V gave up 7 bases and J gave up 2 bases, with 12 bases separating them. The CDR3 runs to 13 residues. CDR3 DNA sequence: TGTGCCAGCAAGGCAGGGATCACCTACGAGCAGTACTTC. It yields the protein CASKAGITYEQYF.

This clone has more than one count but fewer than ten. V is TRBV7-9 and J is TRBJ2-5; TRBD1 aligns across 7 bases. With 6 bases clipped from V and 4 bases from J, the junction kept 5 bases outside the gene matches. The length of the CDR3 is 13 residues. CDR1 is SEHNR, CDR2 FQNEAQ, per germline (reference sequence). CDR3 residues: CASSSTGSETQYF. The CDR3 DNA is TGTGCCAGCAGTTCGACAGGGTCAGAGACCCAGTACTTC.

The chain recombines TRBV5-1 with TRBJ2-6; D is ambiguous. Germline V gene sequence: CDR1 SGHRS, CDR2 YFSETQ. Trimming cost V 0 bases and J 2 bases, with 6 bases left between them. This CDR3 region has 15 residues. CDR3 region: CASSLELAGANVLTF. DNA of the CDR3: TGCGCCAGCAGCTTGGAACTCGCTGGGGCCAACGTCCTGACTTTC.

To note about this clone: Other DNA sequences within the sample encode an identical CDR3. This chain connects TRBV5-1 to TRBJ2-5; D ambiguous. The CDR3 has 12 residues. The V gene lost 1 base and the J gene lost 5 bases, with 6 bases spanning the gap. CDR1 is SGHRS and CDR2 is YFSETQ in the germline V gene. CDR3: CASSLIGETQYF. The CDR3, as DNA: TGCGCCAGCAGCTTGATCGGGGAGACCCAGTACTTC.